Described below is a single T cell receptor beta chain sequence and its context. The antigen is unknown. The data were obtained in a study of CD8+CD57+ T cells in acquired aplastic anemia. About the study: Sorting CD4+ and CD8+ cells gave DNA averaging approximately 3 ug.

J lost 6 bases, V lost 4 bases, and 8 bases had no gene match. The CDR3 consists of 16 residues. Germline CDR1 LNHDA, CDR2 SQIVND (reference sequence). Study-level points and caveats: Almost 30 shared CD8+ CDR3s appeared highly expressed within patients' immunodominant clones. CD8+ Simpson's diversity showed no significant patient-control difference.

The template used for profiling TCR beta VDJ and CDR3 was genomic DNA. MiXCR was run by TCRdb on the reads, yielding one entry per CDR3 protein. The data hold a few hundred thousand distinct CDR3 sequences, with around 60% observed a single time. The clonotype originates from a human donor with severe aplastic anemia or a healthy control (not recorded which). The rearrangement joins TRBV19 to TRBJ1-6; 8 bases match TRBD1. Sequenced material: sorted CD4+, CD8+, or CD8+CD57+ T cells (not recorded which) from PBMCs. CDR3 DNA sequence: TGTGCCAGTAGTACCACCGGACAGGGAGGTAATTCACCCCTCCACTTT. It translates to CASSTTGQGGNSPLHF.